The sequence of this T cell receptor (beta chain) was determined in a study of graft-versus-host responses after intestinal transplantation. Sequenced by immunoSEQ multiplex PCR; TCRdb stores in-frame clones only, minus some. The repertoire holds over 45,000 clones, with about 90% as singletons. Germline loops: CDR1 SGHTA, CDR2 FQGTGA. V was pared by 1 base and J by 4 bases, with 14 bases between. This CDR3 is built from 16 residues. The study's findings and limits: Allograft graft-versus-host to host-versus-graft clonal ratios ran high in patients with graft-donor T cell macrochimerism.

In this sample, this clone turned up a few times. The antigen is unknown. This TCR came from a human donor who was the organ donor for an intestinal transplant. The sequences come from unstimulated CD4+ T cells sorted from spleen or lymph node cells, collected before transplant. The genes are TRBV7-3 and TRBJ2-1; tentative D call: TRBD1 (5 bases). In nucleotides, the CDR3 is TGTGCCAGCAGCTTAAGGGCAGGGTCCCTTTACAATGAGCAGTTCTTC. Protein: CASSLRAGSLYNEQFF.